Following are 9 T cell receptor beta chains from one sample sequenced in a study of radiation and T cells in renal cell carcinoma. Sequenced by immunoSEQ multiplex PCR; TCRdb stores in-frame clones only, minus some. The sample lists around 140,000 clones; approximately 87% were seen once. As to time point: baseline pretreatment blood. This sample's treatment: 15 Gy SBRT to primary tumor, nephrectomy 4 weeks later. The sequencing used blood, collected from a patient whose treatment included radiotherapy and nephrectomy. The receptor source for this set is a woman in her 50s with renal cell carcinoma.

The chain has TRBV21-1 and TRBJ1-5. TRBV21-1 is a pseudogene segment. The CDR3 covers 17 residues. As DNA, the CDR3 is TGTGCCAGCAGCAAAGCTGGGGGGCCCCTCGGGAATCAGCCCCAGCATTTT. Protein product: CASSKAGGPLGNQPQHF.

The V gene is TRBV7-2, the J gene TRBJ2-3; 12 bases align to TRBD2. CDR1 is SGHTA, CDR2 FQGNSA, per germline. The trim removed 5 bases at V and 8 bases at J, leaving 5 bases unmatched. The CDR3 has 14 residues. CDR3 sequence (DNA): TGTGCCAGCAGCGCCACACTAGCGGGGGGTACGCAGTATTTT. It encodes CASSATLAGGTQYF.

The chain links TRBV6-5 to TRBJ2-1, with 10 bases matching TRBD1. Unmatched junction bases numbered 7, after V lost 6 bases and J lost 5 bases. In germline, CDR1 is MNHEY, CDR2 SVGAGI. The CDR3 extends over 15 amino acids. The CDR3 DNA sequence: TGTGCCAGCAGCCCCCTGGACAGGGGGAACAATGAGCAGTTCTTC. Its protein product is CASSPLDRGNNEQFF.

This rearrangement joins TRBV13 to TRBJ2-1; either TRBD1 or TRBD2 may fit D (6 bases each). This CDR3 region has 17 residues. The V gene lost 4 bases and the J gene lost 6 bases, with 22 bases spanning the gap. CDR1 and CDR2 (germline): PRHDT, FYEKMQ (reference sequence). This chain's CDR3 is CASSYTTELRGANEQFF. Written as DNA, the CDR3 is TGTGCCAGCAGCTACACGACCGAACTTAGGGGGGCCAATGAGCAGTTCTTC.

This clone was detected once. This chain uses TRBV5-1 with TRBJ1-2; a weak D match, TRBD1 (5 bases). Trimming removed 0 bases at V and 1 base at J, with 13 bases between. The CDR3 totals 16 residues. Germline V gene data show CDR1 as SGHRS and CDR2 as YFSETQ. The CDR3 loop reads CASSLASGSNNYGYTF. CDR3 sequence (DNA): TGCGCCAGCAGCTTGGCCTCAGGGTCCAATAACTATGGCTACACCTTC.

The chain is built from TRBV4-1 and TRBJ2-4; a weak D match, TRBD2 (5 bases). CDR1 is MGHRA and CDR2 is YSYEKL in the germline V gene. V was clipped by 2 bases and J by 5 bases, with 13 bases between them. The CDR3 has 15 residues. The DNA for the CDR3 is TGCGCCAGCAGCCAACTGAAGACGAGGGAAAACATTCAGTACTTC. Residues: CASSQLKTRENIQYF.

The chain uses TRBV5-5 and TRBJ2-3; the D is unclear. This CDR3 is built from 13 residues. Germline V gene lookup returns CDR1 SGHKS and CDR2 YYEKEE (reference sequence). With 1 base removed from V and 0 bases from J, the gap between germline ends came to 3 bases. Written as DNA, the CDR3 is TGTGCCAGCAGCTTGCCCAGCACAGATACGCAGTATTTT. Protein: CASSLPSTDTQYF.

This chain links TRBV4-3 with TRBJ2-3; perhaps TRBD2 as D (6 bases). The ends were cut back, 0 bases at V and 5 bases at J, with 9 bases in the middle. Per germline, CDR1 LGHNA and CDR2 YSLEER. The CDR3 runs to 14 residues. The CDR3 sequence: CASSQDRTIDTQYF. In DNA form, the CDR3 reads TGCGCCAGCAGCCAAGATCGGACTATAGATACGCAGTATTTT.

V usage is TRBV6-5 and J usage is TRBJ1-1; D might be TRBD1 (6 bases). Germline values: CDR1 MNHEY, CDR2 SVGAGI. V was trimmed by 5 bases and J by 4 bases, leaving 14 bases between them. This CDR3 spans 14 amino acids. This chain's CDR3 is CASSLRRGVTEAFF. DNA for the CDR3: TGTGCCAGCAGTCTACGCAGGGGAGTCACTGAAGCTTTCTTT.